These T cell receptor beta chains were read from a single sample in a study of post-analysis software for immune sequencing data. MiXCR, applied by TCRdb to the PCR reads, yields one record per CDR3 protein. The sample consists of approximately 570,000 distinct CDR3 sequences, around 47% of them appearing once. Material: blood. These receptors originate from a girl aged 5 to 17 with multiple sclerosis. The CDR3 runs from the conserved cysteine through the conserved F or W. A D gene is named only where the DNA matches it firmly. Size is stated for part of the rows, as once, few or many counts, or as a class when the clone is expanded.

size	V	J	D	CDR3	DNA
few	TRBV11-1	TRBJ2-3	.	CASSSPGTASSTDTQYF	TGTGCCAGCAGCTCCCCAGGGACGGCCTCTAGCACAGATACGCAGTATTTT
few	TRBV7-8	TRBJ2-7	.	CASSLLSSSEQYF	TGTGCCAGCAGCCTTCTTAGTTCCTCCGAGCAGTACTTC
.	TRBV7-9	TRBJ2-7	.	CASTWSEGVSEQYF	TGTGCCAGCACCTGGTCCGAGGGGGTCTCCGAGCAGTACTTC
.	TRBV12-3/TRBV12-4	TRBJ1-4	.	CASSPSVWEGEKLFF	TGTGCCAGCAGTCCCAGTGTTTGGGAGGGAGAAAAACTGTTTTTT
few	TRBV5-1	TRBJ2-3	.	CASSLRAYSTDTQYF	TGCGCCAGCAGCTTGCGGGCCTATTCCACAGATACGCAGTATTTT
few	TRBV29-1	TRBJ2-4	.	CSVPVHKNIQYF	TGCAGCGTTCCAGTCCACAAAAACATTCAGTACTTC
once	TRBV7-9	TRBJ1-2	.	CASSHPKYGGAGYGYTF	TGTGCCAGCAGCCACCCAAAATACGGGGGGGCCGGCTATGGCTACACCTTC
few	TRBV5-1	TRBJ2-7	.	CASSTGEDPYEQYF	TGCGCCAGCAGTACCGGAGAGGATCCCTACGAGCAGTACTTC
few	TRBV12-3/TRBV12-4	TRBJ1-1	.	CASLSSRVAEDFF	TGTGCCAGCCTTAGCAGCAGGGTCGCTGAAGATTTCTTT
.	TRBV12-3/TRBV12-4	TRBJ1-5	.	CASSYRAFPSGIPGYSNQPQHF	TGTGCCAGCAGTTATAGGGCTTTTCCATCAGGGATCCCAGGTTATAGCAATCAGCCCCAGCATTTT
few	TRBV12-3/TRBV12-4	TRBJ1-1	TRBD1	CASSFLRQGNTEAFF	TGTGCCAGCAGTTTCTTGAGACAGGGGAACACTGAAGCTTTCTTT
few	TRBV20-1	TRBJ2-5	TRBD2	CSARDSGRSEETQYF	TGCAGTGCTAGAGATAGCGGGCGAAGCGAAGAGACCCAGTACTTC
once	TRBV7-9	TRBJ1-1	.	CASHQLGGTEAFF	TGTGCCTCTCATCAGCTAGGGGGCACTGAAGCTTTCTTT
few	TRBV2	TRBJ2-3	TRBD2	CASSVGNAGADTQYF	TGTGCCAGCAGTGTCGGGAATGCGGGAGCAGATACGCAGTATTTT
.	TRBV9	TRBJ1-1	TRBD1	CASSGGQGAYTEAFF	TGTGCCAGCAGCGGCGGACAGGGGGCGTATACTGAAGCTTTCTTT
few	TRBV7-9	TRBJ2-3	TRBD2	CASSLPSGGPSDTQYF	TGTGCCAGCAGCTTACCCTCGGGAGGGCCGTCAGATACGCAGTATTTT